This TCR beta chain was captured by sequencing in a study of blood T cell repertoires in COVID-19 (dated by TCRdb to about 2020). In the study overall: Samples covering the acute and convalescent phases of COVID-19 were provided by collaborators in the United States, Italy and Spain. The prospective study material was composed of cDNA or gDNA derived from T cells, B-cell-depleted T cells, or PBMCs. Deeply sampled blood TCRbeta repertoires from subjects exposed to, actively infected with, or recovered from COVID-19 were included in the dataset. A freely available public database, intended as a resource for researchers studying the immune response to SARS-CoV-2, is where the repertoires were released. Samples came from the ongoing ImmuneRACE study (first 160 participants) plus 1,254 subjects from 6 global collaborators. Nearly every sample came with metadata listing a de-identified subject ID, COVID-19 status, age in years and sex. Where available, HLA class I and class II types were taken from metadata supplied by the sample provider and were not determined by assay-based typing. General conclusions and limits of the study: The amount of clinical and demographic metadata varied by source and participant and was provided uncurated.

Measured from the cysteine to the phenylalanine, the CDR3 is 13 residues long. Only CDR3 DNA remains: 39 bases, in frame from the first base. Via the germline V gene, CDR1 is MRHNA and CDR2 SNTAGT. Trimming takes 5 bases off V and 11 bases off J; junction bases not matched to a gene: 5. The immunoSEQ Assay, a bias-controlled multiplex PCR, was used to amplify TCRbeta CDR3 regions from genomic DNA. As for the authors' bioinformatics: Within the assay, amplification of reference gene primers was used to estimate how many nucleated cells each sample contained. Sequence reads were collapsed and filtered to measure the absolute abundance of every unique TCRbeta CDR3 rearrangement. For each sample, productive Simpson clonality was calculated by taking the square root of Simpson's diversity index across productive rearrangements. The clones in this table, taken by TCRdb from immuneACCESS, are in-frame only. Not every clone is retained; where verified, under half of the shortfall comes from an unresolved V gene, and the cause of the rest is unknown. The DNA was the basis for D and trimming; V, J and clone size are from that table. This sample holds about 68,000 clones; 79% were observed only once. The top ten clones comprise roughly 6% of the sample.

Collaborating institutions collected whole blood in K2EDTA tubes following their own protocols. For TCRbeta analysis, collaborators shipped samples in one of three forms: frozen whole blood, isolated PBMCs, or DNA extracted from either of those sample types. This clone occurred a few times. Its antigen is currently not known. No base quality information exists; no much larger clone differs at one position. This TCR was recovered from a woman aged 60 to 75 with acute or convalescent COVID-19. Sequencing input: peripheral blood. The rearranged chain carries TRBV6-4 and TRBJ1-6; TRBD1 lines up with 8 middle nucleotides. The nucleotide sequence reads TGTGCCAGCAGTTCGACAGGGGCAACACCCCTCCACTTT. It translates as CASSSTGATPLHF.